These 25 T cell receptor beta chains came from one sample sequenced in a study of early T cells in non-severe SARS-CoV-2 infection. TCRdb reprocessed the 5' RACE reads via MiXCR and lists one record per CDR3 protein. The repertoire holds about 57,000 distinct CDR3 sequences, with roughly 9.7% as singletons. Input material: whole blood. The receptor source for this set is an adult who was a healthcare worker with PCR-confirmed SARS-CoV-2 infection or an uninfected control (not recorded which).

The table lists this clonotype with many counts. The V gene is TRBV18, the J gene TRBJ2-7; a weak D match, TRBD1 (5 bases). The CDR3 is made up of 15 amino acids. Germline loops: CDR1 KGHSH, CDR2 LQKENI. Trimming left V 3 bases short and J 4 bases short, with 16 bases between. The chain's CDR3 is CASSPFSGHSYEQYF. The CDR3 DNA follows: TGTGCCAGCTCACCGTTTTCAGGACACTCATACGAGCAGTACTTC.

In its sample, this clonotype was seen many times. The rearrangement joins TRBV6-1 to TRBJ1-1, with D unresolved. The CDR3 sequence is 13 residues long. Germline assignment: CDR1 MNHNS and CDR2 SASEGT. Trimming pared 5 bases from V and 0 bases from J, leaving 7 bases between. The CDR3 bases are TGTGCCAGCAGTCCACTCGTGAACACTGAAGCTTTCTTT. Its protein is CASSPLVNTEAFF.

CDR3 loop: CASMQDPNTGELFF. DNA of the CDR3: TGCGCCAGCATGCAGGACCCTAACACCGGGGAGCTGTTTTTT. The chain employs TRBV5-1 and TRBJ2-2, with D unresolved. The germline V and J ends were trimmed by 6 bases and 2 bases, with 11 bases remaining between them. The germline V gene has CDR1 SGHRS and CDR2 YFSETQ. The CDR3 is 14 residues long.

This clonotype was counted a few times. The chain employs TRBV7-2 and TRBJ2-5, with a tentative D call TRBD2 (5 bases). The CDR3 covers 17 residues. The ends were cut back, 3 bases at V and 3 bases at J, with 20 bases in the middle. Germline values: CDR1 SGHTA, CDR2 FQGNSA. Written as DNA, the CDR3 is TGTGCCAGCAGCTTGACCCGCACTAATGAGCGGAAAGAGACCCAGTACTTC. Translation: CASSLTRTNERKETQYF.

Ten or more counts support this clonotype. The chain carries TRBV7-9 and TRBJ2-7; possibly TRBD1 or TRBD2 for D (5 bases each). Per the germline V gene, CDR1 is SEHNR and CDR2 is FQNEAQ (reference sequence). The V end lost 0 bases, the J end lost 4 bases, and 10 bases lay between the germline ends. The CDR3 runs to 14 residues. The CDR3 is CASSLAGADYEQYF. The CDR3 bases are TGTGCCAGCAGCTTAGCCGGGGCGGATTACGAGCAGTACTTC.

This clonotype was seen repeatedly, ten times or more. The rearrangement uses TRBV6-6 and TRBJ2-5; tentative D call: TRBD2 (5 bases). The CDR3 sequence is 13 residues long. Germline lookup yields CDR1 MNHNY and CDR2 SVGAGI (reference sequence). The V and J ends lost 8 bases and 1 base respectively, with 11 bases between them. The CDR3 nucleotides read TGTGCCAGCGTGCGGAGGATCCAAGAGACCCAGTACTTC. As protein: CASVRRIQETQYF.

The table lists this clonotype with many counts. The chain recombines TRBV5-1 with TRBJ2-1; D unclear. This CDR3 is 15 amino acids long. The V gene's germline CDR1 is SGHRS and CDR2 YFSETQ. Deletions cut 1 base from V and 4 bases from J, with 12 bases between. DNA for the CDR3: TGCGCCAGCAGCTTGACGGCGGTAACATACAATGAGCAGTTCTTC. Translating it yields CASSLTAVTYNEQFF.

This clonotype has only a few counts. This sequence joins TRBV19 and TRBJ1-1; D is undetermined. CDR1 is LNHDA and CDR2 is SQIVND in the germline V gene (reference sequence). Deletions cut 11 bases from V and 1 base from J, with 14 bases between. The CDR3 runs 13 residues. This CDR3 is CASSPTPNTEAFF. The CDR3 DNA reads TGTGCCTCGAGCCCTACCCCGAACACTGAAGCTTTCTTT.

The J gene is TRBJ2-7, the V gene TRBV7-2; no clear D. The germline CDR1 and CDR2 sequences are SGHTA and FQGNSA. CDR3 length equals 12 residues. Trimming pared 4 bases from V and 0 bases from J, leaving 4 bases between. In DNA, the CDR3 is TGTGCCAGCAGCTCGTACTCCTACGAGCAGTACTTC. Protein product: CASSSYSYEQYF.

The CDR3 DNA reads as TGTGCCAGCAGCGATGTTACGGAGACCCAGTACTTC. Translating gives CASSDVTETQYF. The chain carries TRBV7-8 and TRBJ2-5; the D is unclear. Germline assignment: CDR1 SGHVS and CDR2 FQNEAQ. Trimming cost V 5 bases and J 5 bases, with 9 bases left between them. CDR3 length: 12 amino acids.

This clonotype was counted ten times or more. This chain connects TRBV4-1 to TRBJ2-1; no clear D gene. Germline CDR1 reads MGHRA; CDR2 reads YSYEKL. V was trimmed by 1 base and J by 9 bases, leaving 13 bases between them. The CDR3 spans 14 residues. CDR3 nucleotide sequence: TGCGCCAGCAGCCAAGGAACCCCAAGGACTGAGCAGTTCTTC. Residues: CASSQGTPRTEQFF.

This clonotype has more than one count but fewer than ten. The gene calls are TRBV30 and TRBJ2-7; tentatively, D is TRBD2 (5 bases). Trimming stripped 7 bases from V and 5 bases from J, with 12 bases between. The CDR3 is made up of 11 amino acids. From germline, CDR1 is GTSNPN and CDR2 SVGIG (reference sequence). In nucleotides, the CDR3 is TGTGCCTCCGGACTTCTTGACGAGCAGTACTTC. It encodes CASGLLDEQYF.

The sample holds many counts of this clonotype. The rearrangement joins TRBV5-8 to TRBJ2-1; maybe TRBD2 (6 bases). The length of the CDR3 is 17 residues. The ends were cut back, 1 base at V and 6 bases at J, with 20 bases in the middle. Germline lookup yields CDR1 SGHTS and CDR2 YDEGEE. CDR3 protein: CASSLSPGLFFSNEQFF. The CDR3 DNA reads as TGTGCCAGCAGCTTGAGTCCGGGACTCTTCTTCTCCAATGAGCAGTTCTTC.

This clonotype has at least ten counts. The chain is built from TRBV7-8 and TRBJ2-3; 8 bases align to TRBD2. V lost 3 bases, J lost 1 base, and 18 bases stayed unmatched. The CDR3 covers 20 residues. Germline-derived CDR1 and CDR2 are SGHVS and FQNEAQ. CDR3 region: CASSFRGSGRLSPRTDTQYF. DNA of the CDR3: TGTGCCAGCAGCTTCCGGGGAAGCGGGAGATTGAGCCCCCGCACAGATACGCAGTATTTT.

This clonotype was found many times. The genes are TRBV5-6 and TRBJ2-1; 9 bases map to TRBD2. Germline V lookup: CDR1 SGHDT, CDR2 YYEEEE. The CDR3 has 16 residues. V was pared by 3 bases and J by 0 bases, with 4 bases of the junction left unmatched. The CDR3 spells CASSSLAGPSYNEQFF. CDR3 in DNA: TGTGCCAGCAGCTCCCTAGCGGGACCCTCCTACAATGAGCAGTTCTTC.

This clonotype was counted only a few times. V usage is TRBV7-9 and J usage is TRBJ2-7; tentative D call: TRBD2 (5 bases). V gave up 0 bases and J gave up 4 bases, with 10 bases separating them. The CDR3 sequence is 14 residues long. Germline V gene sequence: CDR1 SEHNR, CDR2 FQNEAQ (reference sequence). This CDR3 reads CASSLAGVQYEQYF. Here the CDR3 DNA reads TGTGCCAGCAGCTTAGCGGGAGTCCAATACGAGCAGTACTTC.

This clonotype was observed at least ten times. The rearrangement joins TRBV18 to TRBJ2-7; 8 positions agree with TRBD2. This CDR3 is built from 12 residues. Per germline, CDR1 KGHSH and CDR2 LQKENI. V dropped 6 bases and J dropped 5; count of bases not matched to a gene: 3. CDR3 region: CASSVTSDEQYF. CDR3 nucleotide sequence: TGTGCCAGCTCCGTGACTAGCGACGAGCAGTACTTC.

In its sample, this clonotype was seen many times. The rearrangement joins TRBV5-1 to TRBJ2-7; D remains unclear. Germline-derived CDR1 and CDR2 are SGHRS and YFSETQ. V was cut by 0 bases and J by 3 bases, with 16 bases left in between. The CDR3 consists of 16 residues. The CDR3 loop reads CASSLDSRQVHYEQYF. As DNA, the CDR3 is TGCGCCAGCAGCTTGGATAGCCGACAAGTACACTACGAGCAGTACTTC.

The rearrangement joins TRBV29-1 to TRBJ2-5, with 7 nucleotides matching TRBD1. This CDR3 is built from 12 residues. J was trimmed by 5 bases and V by 7 bases; bases with no gene match: 7. In germline, CDR1 is SQVTM, CDR2 ANQGSEA. The CDR3 sequence is CSARQGSETQYF. CDR3 bases: TGCAGCGCCCGACAGGGTTCGGAGACCCAGTACTTC.

This clonotype was detected only once. The rearrangement joins TRBV27 to TRBJ2-5; D is unclear. Germline lookup yields CDR1 MNHEY and CDR2 SMNVEV (reference sequence). This CDR3 region has 14 residues. V dropped 2 bases and J dropped 2 bases, with 9 bases sitting between them. This chain's CDR3 is CASSLGSTQETQYF. The CDR3 region has the DNA TGTGCCAGCAGTTTAGGTAGTACACAAGAGACCCAGTACTTC.

Many counts were recorded for this clonotype. V is TRBV2 and J is TRBJ2-7; D remains unclear. With 5 bases removed from V and 3 bases from J, the gap between germline ends came to 14 bases. Germline V gene lookup returns CDR1 SNHLY and CDR2 FYNNEI. The length of the CDR3 is 14 residues. The CDR3 sequence: CASSPSYVSYEQYF. The CDR3, as DNA: TGTGCCAGCAGTCCGTCCTATGTGAGCTACGAGCAGTACTTC. The complete variable domain, with remaining parts taken from reference TRBV2 and TRBJ2-7, reads EPEVTQTPSHQVTQMGQEVILRCVPISNHLYFYWYRQILGQKVEFLVSFYNNEISEKSEIFDDQFSVERPDGSNFTLKIRSTKLEDSAMYFCASSPSYVSYEQYFGPGTRLTVT.

This rearrangement joins TRBV29-1 to TRBJ2-1; TRBD1 or TRBD2 may be the D gene (7 bases each). Germline V gene lookup returns CDR1 SQVTM and CDR2 ANQGSEA. Trimming took 6 bases from V and 4 from J, leaving 13 bases between them. The CDR3 covers 13 residues. CDR3 nucleotide sequence: TGCAGCGTAGAGCAGGGGGGGTACAATGAGCAGTTCTTC. The encoded protein is CSVEQGGYNEQFF.

This clonotype has ten or more counts. The rearrangement uses TRBV7-9 and TRBJ2-3; the D gene is possibly TRBD1 (5 bases). The V gene's germline CDR1 is SEHNR and CDR2 FQNEAQ (reference sequence). The CDR3 is 11 amino acids. The V and J ends lost 10 bases and 6 bases respectively, with 11 bases between them. Here the CDR3 reads CATGRGDTQYF. Written as DNA, the CDR3 is TGTGCCACCGGAAGGGGTGATACGCAGTATTTT.

This clonotype was counted ten times or more. V is TRBV7-6 and J is TRBJ2-7; D uncertain. Trimming left V 3 bases short and J 5 bases short, with 11 bases between. This CDR3 is 13 amino acids long. Looked up from germline, CDR1 is SGHVS and CDR2 is FNYEAQ. The CDR3 region is CASSLGNYNEQYF. The CDR3 coding sequence is TGTGCCAGCAGCTTGGGGAATTACAACGAGCAGTACTTC.

There are a few counts of this clonotype. This chain joins TRBV5-1 and TRBJ1-1; no firm D call. This CDR3 region has 13 residues. The germline gives CDR1 SGHRS, CDR2 YFSETQ. V was clipped by 0 bases and J by 4 bases, with 7 bases between them. DNA for the CDR3: TGCGCCAGCAGCTTGGGGCCGGGCACTGAAGCTTTCTTT. Its protein product is CASSLGPGTEAFF.